This T cell receptor beta chain emerged from a study of Tregs in tolerant kidney transplant recipients. Here immunoSEQ multiplex PCR was the method, and the copy in TCRdb shows in-frame clones only, minus some. The sample includes around 230,000 clones, around 81% of them seen just once. Study-wide results and caveats: Activated donor B cell expansion appeared to reveal the most relevant donor-specific TCRbeta repertoire.

Unstimulated Tregs (CD4+CD25+CD127-) and CD4+CD25- non-Tregs were sorted from PBMCs. Remarks on this clone: Its antigen remains unidentified.

The TCR was taken from a human donor in good health. Sample: CD4+ T cells from blood.

The CDR3 DNA sequence: TGTGCCTGGAGCTTTACAGGGGTACAGCCCCAGCATTTT. Translating it yields CAWSFTGVQPQHF. The chain is built from TRBV30 and TRBJ1-5; TRBD1 matches 7 bases. Germline trimming cut 3 bases from V and 7 bases from J; bases unmatched to any gene: 6. Germline V gene lookup returns CDR1 GTSNPN and CDR2 SVGIG (reference sequence). The CDR3 has 13 amino acids.